This T cell receptor beta chain stems from a study of OX40 agonist ivuxolimab in advanced cancers. Study-wide background: The dose-escalation cohort was about 86% male, with a mean age of 60 years, ranging roughly 20 to 80.

Method: immunoSEQ multiplex PCR; TCRdb's copy keeps in-frame clones and lacks some. The table lists approximately 12,000 clones, approximately 62% of them singletons, with 12% in the top ten. Blood samples were obtained at baseline, cycle 4 day 1, and cycle 7 day 1. Germline CDR1 is PRHDT and CDR2 is FYEKMQ (reference sequence). The CDR3 is 18 amino acids. Trimming cost V 4 bases and J 2 bases; bases outside gene matches: 14. V is TRBV13 and J is TRBJ2-3; 8 bases agree with TRBD2. The material was CD4+ or CD8+ T cells sorted from blood, obtained in a trial of the OX40 agonist ivuxolimab. This clonotype was obtained from an adult with an advanced solid tumor such as melanoma, head and neck, liver or kidney cancer. Here the CDR3 reads CASSSGGIAGYNTDTQYF. The CDR3 nucleotides read TGTGCCAGCAGCTCGGGCGGGATAGCGGGGTATAACACAGATACGCAGTATTTT.